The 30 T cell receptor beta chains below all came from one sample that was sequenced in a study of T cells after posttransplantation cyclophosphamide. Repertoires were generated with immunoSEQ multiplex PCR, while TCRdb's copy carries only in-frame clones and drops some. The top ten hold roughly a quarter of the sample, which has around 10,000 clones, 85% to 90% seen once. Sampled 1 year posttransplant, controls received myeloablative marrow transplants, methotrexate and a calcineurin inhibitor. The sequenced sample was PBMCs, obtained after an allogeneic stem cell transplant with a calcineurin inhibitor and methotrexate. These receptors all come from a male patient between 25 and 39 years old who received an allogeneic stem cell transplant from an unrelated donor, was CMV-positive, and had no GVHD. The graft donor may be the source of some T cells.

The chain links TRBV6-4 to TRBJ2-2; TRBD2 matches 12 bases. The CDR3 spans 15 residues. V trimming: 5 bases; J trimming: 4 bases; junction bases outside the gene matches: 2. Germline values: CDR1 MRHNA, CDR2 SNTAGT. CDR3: CASSRLAGATGELFF. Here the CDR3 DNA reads TGTGCCAGCAGTCGACTAGCGGGGGCCACCGGGGAGCTGTTTTTT.

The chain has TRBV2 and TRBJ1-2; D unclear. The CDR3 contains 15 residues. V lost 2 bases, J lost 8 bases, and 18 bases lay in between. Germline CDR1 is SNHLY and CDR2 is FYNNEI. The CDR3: CASSESLTLVFGYTF. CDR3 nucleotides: TGTGCCAGCAGTGAATCTTTGACTCTAGTGTTCGGCTACACCTTC.

CDR3 region: CASSKNRATSNQPQHF. CDR3 nucleotide sequence: TGTGCCAGCTCAAAAAACAGGGCGACTAGCAATCAGCCCCAGCATTTT. The V call is TRBV18, the J call TRBJ1-5; maybe TRBD1 (6 bases). V lost 5 bases and J 0 bases, leaving 14 bases between the germline ends. This CDR3 has 16 residues. Looked up from germline, CDR1 is KGHSH and CDR2 is LQKENI.

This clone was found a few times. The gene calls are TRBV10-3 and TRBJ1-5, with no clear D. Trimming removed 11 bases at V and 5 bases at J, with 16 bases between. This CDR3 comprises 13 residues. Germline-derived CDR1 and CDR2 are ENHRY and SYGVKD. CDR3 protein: CALTPADYQPQHF. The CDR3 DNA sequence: TGTGCCCTAACCCCGGCAGACTATCAGCCCCAGCATTTT.

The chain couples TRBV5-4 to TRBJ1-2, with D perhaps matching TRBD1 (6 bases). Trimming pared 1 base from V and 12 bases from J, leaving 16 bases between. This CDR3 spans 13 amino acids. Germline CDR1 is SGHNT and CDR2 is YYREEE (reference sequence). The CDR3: CASSLFTGRGNTF. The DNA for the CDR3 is TGTGCCAGCAGCTTGTTTACAGGGAGGGGGAACACCTTC.

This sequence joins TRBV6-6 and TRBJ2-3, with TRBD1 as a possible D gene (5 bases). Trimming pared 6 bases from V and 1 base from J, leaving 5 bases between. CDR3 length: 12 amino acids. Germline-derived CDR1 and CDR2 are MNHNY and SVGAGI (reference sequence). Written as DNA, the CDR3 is TGTGCCAGCAGACAGGGCACAGATACGCAGTATTTT. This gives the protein CASRQGTDTQYF.

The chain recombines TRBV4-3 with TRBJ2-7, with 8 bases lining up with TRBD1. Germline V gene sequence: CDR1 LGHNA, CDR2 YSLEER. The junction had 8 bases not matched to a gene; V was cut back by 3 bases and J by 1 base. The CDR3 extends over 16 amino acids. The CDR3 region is CASSHSATGESYEQYF. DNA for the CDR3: TGCGCCAGCAGCCATTCAGCGACAGGGGAGTCCTACGAGCAGTACTTC.

CDR3 nucleotide sequence: TGTGCCAGCGGCCACCCAGGGTTGACGGACTCTGGGGCCAACGTCCTGACTTTC. It encodes CASGHPGLTDSGANVLTF. The chain employs TRBV2 and TRBJ2-6, with a tentative D call TRBD1 (5 bases). This CDR3 spans 18 amino acids. The germline V gene encodes CDR1 SNHLY and CDR2 FYNNEI. V dropped 8 bases and J dropped 0 bases, with 20 bases sitting between them.

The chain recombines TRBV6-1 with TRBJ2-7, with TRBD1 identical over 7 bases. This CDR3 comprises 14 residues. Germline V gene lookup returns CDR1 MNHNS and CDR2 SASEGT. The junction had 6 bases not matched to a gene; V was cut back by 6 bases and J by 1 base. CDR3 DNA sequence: TGTGCCAGCAGCGAGGGGGACAGTTCCTACGAGCAGTACTTC. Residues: CASSEGDSSYEQYF.

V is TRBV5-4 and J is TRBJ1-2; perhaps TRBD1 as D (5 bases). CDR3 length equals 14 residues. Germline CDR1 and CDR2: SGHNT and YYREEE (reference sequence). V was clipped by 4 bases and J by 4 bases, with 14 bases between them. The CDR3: CASSPPTAGYGYTF. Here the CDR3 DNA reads TGTGCCAGCAGCCCTCCGACAGCCGGCTATGGCTACACCTTC.

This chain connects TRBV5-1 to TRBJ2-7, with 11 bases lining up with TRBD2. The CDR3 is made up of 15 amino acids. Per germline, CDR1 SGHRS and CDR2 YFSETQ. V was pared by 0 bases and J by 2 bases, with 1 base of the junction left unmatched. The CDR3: CASSLVLAGAYEQYF. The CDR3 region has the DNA TGCGCCAGCAGCTTGGTACTAGCGGGAGCCTACGAGCAGTACTTC.

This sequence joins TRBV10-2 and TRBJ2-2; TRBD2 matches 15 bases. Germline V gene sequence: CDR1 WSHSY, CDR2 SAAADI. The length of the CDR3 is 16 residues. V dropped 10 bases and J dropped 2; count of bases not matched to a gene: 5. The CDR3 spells CATRTSGRVNTGELFF. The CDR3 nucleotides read TGCGCCACCAGGACTAGCGGGAGGGTAAACACCGGGGAGCTGTTTTTT.

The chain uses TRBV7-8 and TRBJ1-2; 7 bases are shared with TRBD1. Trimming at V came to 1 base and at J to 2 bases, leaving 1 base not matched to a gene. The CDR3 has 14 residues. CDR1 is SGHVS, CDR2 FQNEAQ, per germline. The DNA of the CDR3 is TGTGCCAGCAGCTTAGAGACAGGGAACTATGGCTACACCTTC. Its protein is CASSLETGNYGYTF.

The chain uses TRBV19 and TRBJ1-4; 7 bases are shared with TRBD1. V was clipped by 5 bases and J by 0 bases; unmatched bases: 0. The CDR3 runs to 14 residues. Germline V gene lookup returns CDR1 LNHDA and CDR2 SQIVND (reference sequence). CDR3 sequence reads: CASSDRATNEKLFF. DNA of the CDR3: TGTGCCAGTAGTGACAGGGCAACTAATGAAAAACTGTTTTTT.

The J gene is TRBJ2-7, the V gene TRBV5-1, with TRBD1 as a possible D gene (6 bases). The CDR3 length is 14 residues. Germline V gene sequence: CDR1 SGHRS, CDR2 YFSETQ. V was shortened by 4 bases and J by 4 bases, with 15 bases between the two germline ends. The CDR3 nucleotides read TGCGCCAGCAGCCCTACGGACAGTATTTACGAGCAGTACTTC. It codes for CASSPTDSIYEQYF.

CDR3 nucleotides: TGTGCCAGCAGTGAAACCCAGGGGTTAGGGGAGCAGTTCTTC. Its translation: CASSETQGLGEQFF. The chain carries TRBV2 and TRBJ2-1; tentative D call: TRBD1 (6 bases). The CDR3 sequence is 14 residues long. Trimming took 2 bases from V and 10 from J, leaving 15 bases between them. The germline V gene encodes CDR1 SNHLY and CDR2 FYNNEI.

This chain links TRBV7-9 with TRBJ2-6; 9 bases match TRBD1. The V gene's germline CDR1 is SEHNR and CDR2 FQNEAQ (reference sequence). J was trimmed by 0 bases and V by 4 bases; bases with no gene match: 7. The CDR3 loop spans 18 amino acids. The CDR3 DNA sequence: TGTGCCAGCAGCTACCCGGGACAGGGCTTCTCTGGGGCCAACGTCCTGACTTTC. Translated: CASSYPGQGFSGANVLTF.

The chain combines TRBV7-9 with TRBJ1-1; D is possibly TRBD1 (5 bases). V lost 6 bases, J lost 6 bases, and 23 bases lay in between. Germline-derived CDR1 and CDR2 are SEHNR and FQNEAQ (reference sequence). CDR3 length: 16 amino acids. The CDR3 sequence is CASRYSHPDSRSEAFF. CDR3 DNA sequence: TGTGCCAGCAGATATTCTCACCCCGACAGTCGTTCTGAAGCTTTCTTT.

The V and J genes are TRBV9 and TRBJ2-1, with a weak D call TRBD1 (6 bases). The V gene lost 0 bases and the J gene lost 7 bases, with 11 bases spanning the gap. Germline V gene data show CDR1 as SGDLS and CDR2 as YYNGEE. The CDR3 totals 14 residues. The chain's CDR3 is CASSVEAGVNEQFF. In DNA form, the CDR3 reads TGTGCCAGCAGCGTAGAGGCAGGGGTAAATGAGCAGTTCTTC.

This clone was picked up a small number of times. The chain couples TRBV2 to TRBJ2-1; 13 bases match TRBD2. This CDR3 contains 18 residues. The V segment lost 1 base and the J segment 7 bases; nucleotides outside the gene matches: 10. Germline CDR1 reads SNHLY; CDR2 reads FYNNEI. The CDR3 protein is CASSEELAGGPRMNEQFF. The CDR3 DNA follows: TGTGCCAGCAGTGAAGAACTAGCGGGAGGGCCAAGGATGAATGAGCAGTTCTTC.

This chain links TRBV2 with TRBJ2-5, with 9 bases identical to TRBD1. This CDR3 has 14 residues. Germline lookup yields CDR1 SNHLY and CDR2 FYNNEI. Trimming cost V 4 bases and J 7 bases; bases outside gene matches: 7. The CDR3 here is CASSASRGQGTQYF. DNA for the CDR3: TGTGCCAGCAGTGCCTCTCGGGGACAGGGGACCCAGTACTTC.

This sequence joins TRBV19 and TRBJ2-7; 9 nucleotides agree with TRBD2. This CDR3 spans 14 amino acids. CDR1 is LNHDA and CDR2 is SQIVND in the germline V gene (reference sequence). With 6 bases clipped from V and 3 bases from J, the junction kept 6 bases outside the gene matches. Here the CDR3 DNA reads TGTGCCAGTAGCCTGACTAGCGGAAGCTACGAGCAGTACTTC. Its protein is CASSLTSGSYEQYF. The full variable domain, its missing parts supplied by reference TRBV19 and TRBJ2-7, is DGGITQSPKYLFRKEGQNVTLSCEQNLNHDAMYWYRQDPGQGLRLIYYSQIVNDFQKGDIAEGYSVSREKKESFPLTVTSAQKNPTAFYLCASSLTSGSYEQYFGPGTRLTVT.

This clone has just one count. The DNA for the CDR3 is TGTGCCAGCACCCCCGGGACAGGGGGCGGGGGGAATGAAAAACTGTTTTTT. This gives the protein CASTPGTGGGGNEKLFF. The chain links TRBV2 to TRBJ1-4; 12 bases fit TRBD1. J was trimmed by 5 bases and V by 7 bases; bases with no gene match: 11. The CDR3 sequence is 17 residues long. Germline CDR1 reads SNHLY; CDR2 reads FYNNEI.

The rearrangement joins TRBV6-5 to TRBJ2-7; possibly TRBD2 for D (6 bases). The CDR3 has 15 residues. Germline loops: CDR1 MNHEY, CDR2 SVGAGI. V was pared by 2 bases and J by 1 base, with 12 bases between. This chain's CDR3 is CASSYASSVSYEQYF. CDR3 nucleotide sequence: TGTGCCAGCAGTTACGCGTCTAGCGTTTCCTACGAGCAGTACTTC.

The CDR3 coding sequence is TGTGCCAGCAGCTTAGCGCCGGACAGCGAAAAAGCTTTCTTT. Residues: CASSLAPDSEKAFF. This chain connects TRBV7-6 to TRBJ1-1; D may be TRBD1 (6 bases). The germline CDR1 and CDR2 sequences are SGHVS and FNYEAQ. This CDR3 comprises 14 residues. Deletions cut 0 bases from V and 9 bases from J, with 14 bases between.

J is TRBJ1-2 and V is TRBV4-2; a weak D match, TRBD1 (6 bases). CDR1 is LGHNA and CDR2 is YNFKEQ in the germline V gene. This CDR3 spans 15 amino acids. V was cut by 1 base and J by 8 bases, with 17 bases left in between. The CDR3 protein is CASSQGRGAVEGYTF. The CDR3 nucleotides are TGTGCCAGCAGCCAAGGTCGGGGGGCGGTTGAGGGCTACACCTTC.

CDR3 in amino acids: CASSSTEYQETQYF. In DNA form, the CDR3 reads TGTGCCAGCAGTTCGACAGAATACCAAGAGACCCAGTACTTC. This chain joins TRBV25-1 and TRBJ2-5, with D perhaps matching TRBD1 (5 bases). V lost 5 bases and J lost 0, with 10 bases in between. Germline assignment: CDR1 MGHDK and CDR2 SYGVNS. The CDR3 consists of 14 residues. Supplemented by reference TRBV25-1 and TRBJ2-5, the full variable domain reads EADIYQTPRYLVIGTGKKITLECSQTMGHDKMYWYQQDPGMELHLIHYSYGVNSTEKGDLSSESTVSRIRTEHFPLTLESARPSHTSQYLCASSSTEYQETQYFGPGTRLLVL.

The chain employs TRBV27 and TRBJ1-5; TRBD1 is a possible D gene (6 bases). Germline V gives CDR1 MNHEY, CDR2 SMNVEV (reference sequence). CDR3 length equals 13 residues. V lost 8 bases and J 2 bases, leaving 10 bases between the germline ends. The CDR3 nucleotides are TGTGCCAGCTCCAGGGGAGGCAATCAGCCCCAGCATTTT. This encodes CASSRGGNQPQHF.

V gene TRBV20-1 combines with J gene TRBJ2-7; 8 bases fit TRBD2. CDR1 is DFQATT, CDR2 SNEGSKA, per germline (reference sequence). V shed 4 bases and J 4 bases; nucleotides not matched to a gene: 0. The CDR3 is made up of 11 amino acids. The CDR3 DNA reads TGCAGTGCTATAGCGGGATACGAGCAGTACTTC. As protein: CSAIAGYEQYF.

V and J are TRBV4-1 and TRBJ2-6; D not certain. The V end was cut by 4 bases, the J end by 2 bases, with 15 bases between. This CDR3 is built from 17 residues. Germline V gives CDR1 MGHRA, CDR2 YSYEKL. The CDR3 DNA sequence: TGCGCCAGCAGCCTCTCTCCGGCGCGGACTGGGGCCAACGTCCTGACTTTC. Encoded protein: CASSLSPARTGANVLTF.